This entry lists 28 T cell receptor beta chains sequenced from one sample in a study of T cell repertoires in cytomegalovirus infection. TCRdb reprocessed the reads via MiXCR and lists one record per CDR3 protein. This table has approximately 910,000 distinct CDR3 sequences, less than 40% appearing once. Antigen specificity for these receptors is unknown. Sequenced material: cultured CD8+ T cells from PBMCs, taken from culture after CMV antigen stimulation. The receptors shown here come from a human donor in good health (CMV status not recorded). Some clones in this sample may be carry-over from other donors' samples.

The chain has TRBV7-6 and TRBJ1-1; maybe TRBD1 (5 bases). CDR1 SGHVS and CDR2 FNYEAQ come from the germline V gene. The CDR3 spans 12 residues. The V end was cut by 5 bases, the J end by 6 bases, with 10 bases between. CDR3 sequence: CASSPRVPEAFF. The DNA for the CDR3 is TGTGCCAGCAGCCCCAGGGTACCTGAAGCTTTCTTT.

V and J are TRBV6-6 and TRBJ2-7; D might be TRBD2 (6 bases). The CDR3 is 15 amino acids. V dropped 4 bases and J dropped 4 bases, with 17 bases sitting between them. Per the germline V gene, CDR1 is MNHNY and CDR2 is SVGAGI (reference sequence). DNA for the CDR3: TGTGCCAGCAGTTCACGGGACTCCCGAACGTACGAGCAGTACGTC. It yields the protein CASSSRDSRTYEQYV.

This clonotype turned up a few times. The DNA for the CDR3 is TGTGCCAGCAGCTCAAGGACAGGGAGTTACGAGCAGTACTTC. Its translation: CASSSRTGSYEQYF. The chain uses TRBV5-5 and TRBJ2-7; 8 nucleotides match TRBD1. CDR1 SGHKS and CDR2 YYEKEE come from the germline V gene (reference sequence). The junction had 6 bases not matched to a gene; V was cut back by 3 bases and J by 4 bases. The CDR3 extends over 14 amino acids.

This chain uses TRBV19 with TRBJ1-2, with 7 bases fitting TRBD1. The V and J ends lost 1 base and 6 bases, in that order; junction bases with no gene match: 5. The CDR3 consists of 14 residues. Germline V gives CDR1 LNHDA, CDR2 SQIVND (reference sequence). The CDR3 nucleotides are TGTGCCAGTAGTATAGCTCTGACAGGGAATGGCTACACCTTC. Its translation is CASSIALTGNGYTF.

The rearrangement links TRBV6-1 to TRBJ2-7, with 7 bases identical to TRBD2. This CDR3 has 16 residues. V lost 2 bases to trimming and J lost 0 bases; unmatched junction nucleotides: 7. Germline CDR1 MNHNS, CDR2 SASEGT. The CDR3 protein is CASSELERGNSYEQYV. CDR3 nucleotide sequence: TGTGCCAGCAGTGAACTAGAGCGGGGAAACTCCTACGAGCAGTACGTC.

This clonotype was counted ten times or more. This chain links TRBV7-6 with TRBJ2-3, with D tentatively TRBD2 (6 bases). Germline V CDR1 and CDR2: SGHVS, FNYEAQ. V was trimmed by 2 bases and J by 3 bases, leaving 12 bases between them. There are 15 residues in the CDR3. CDR3 residues: CASSLSGGETDTQYF. In nucleotides, the CDR3 is TGTGCCAGCAGCTTATCCGGCGGGGAGACAGATACGCAGTATTTT. The complete variable domain, with remaining parts taken from reference TRBV7-6 and TRBJ2-3, reads GAGVSQSPRYKVTKRGQDVALRCDPISGHVSLYWYRQALGQGPEFLTYFNYEAQQDKSGLPNDRFSAERPEGSISTLTIQRTEQRDSAMYRCASSLSGGETDTQYFGPGTRLTVL.

This clonotype was counted only a few times. The rearrangement uses TRBV12-3 or TRBV12-4 and TRBJ1-5; D is undetermined. This CDR3 is built from 16 residues. Trimming took 2 bases from V and 0 from J, leaving 11 bases between them. CDR3 DNA: TGTGCCAGCAGTTTAAAGCCCCAGCTTAGCAATCAGCCCCAGCATTTT. This gives the protein CASSLKPQLSNQPQHF.

A few counts support this clonotype. This chain links TRBV20-1 with TRBJ2-5; 7 bases match TRBD1. Germline loops: CDR1 DFQATT, CDR2 SNEGSKA (reference sequence). The CDR3 length is 13 residues. V was clipped by 2 bases and J by 4 bases; unmatched bases: 4. DNA of the CDR3: TGCAGTGCTAGAAAGGGGGCGCGAGAGACCCAGTACTTC. It yields the protein CSARKGARETQYF.

The V call is TRBV27, the J call TRBJ2-7; possibly TRBD2 for D (6 bases). Germline CDR1 and CDR2: MNHEY and SMNVEV (reference sequence). The CDR3 extends over 15 amino acids. Trimming left V 5 bases short and J 2 bases short, with 16 bases between. CDR3 loop: CASSLPAGMPYEQYF. The CDR3 coding sequence is TGTGCCAGCAGTCTCCCCGCGGGGATGCCCTACGAGCAGTACTTC.

This clonotype was picked up a small number of times. V is TRBV7-9 and J is TRBJ1-1, with D perhaps TRBD1 (6 bases). V was clipped by 1 base and J by 10 bases, with 13 bases between them. CDR3 length: 13 residues. Germline CDR1 and CDR2: SEHNR and FQNEAQ (reference sequence). The CDR3, as DNA: TGTGCCAGCAGCTTAGATGCCGGCAGGGGAGCTTTCTTT. Protein sequence: CASSLDAGRGAFF.

The chain couples TRBV9 to TRBJ2-1; 12 bases are shared with TRBD2. The CDR3 is 16 residues long. Per the germline V gene, CDR1 is SGDLS and CDR2 is YYNGEE. With V trimmed by 0 bases and J by 9 bases, 7 bases remained unmatched. CDR3 in amino acids: CASSVEASGGAREQFF. For the CDR3, the DNA is TGTGCCAGCAGCGTAGAAGCTAGCGGGGGGGCCCGTGAGCAGTTCTTC.

The chain has TRBV29-1 and TRBJ1-1, with TRBD1 as a possible D gene (5 bases). Germline V lookup: CDR1 SQVTM, CDR2 ANQGSEA. Between the trimmed V and J ends, which lost 6 bases and 4 bases, there was a span of 12 bases. The CDR3 is 12 residues long. The CDR3 sequence: CSVLGGATEAFF. The CDR3 DNA is TGCAGCGTGCTTGGAGGGGCCACTGAAGCTTTCTTT.

J is TRBJ2-7 and V is TRBV6-1, with 9 bases fitting TRBD1. Trimming at V came to 3 bases and at J to 5 bases, leaving 8 bases not matched to a gene. The CDR3 is made up of 15 amino acids. Germline V gene data show CDR1 as MNHNS and CDR2 as SASEGT. The CDR3 DNA is TGTGCCAGCAGTGACCCTTGGACAGGGGAGGACGAGCAGTACTTC. Translating it yields CASSDPWTGEDEQYF.

The chain has TRBV6-8 and TRBJ2-7; D possibly matches TRBD1 or TRBD2 (5 bases each). The CDR3 has 12 amino acids. V was trimmed by 2 bases and J by 7 bases, leaving 9 bases between them. CDR1 and CDR2 from the germline V gene are MNHGY and SAAAGT. The CDR3 region has the DNA TGTGCCAGCAGTTACAAGGGACGAGAGCAGTACGTC. This encodes CASSYKGREQYV.

For this clonotype: Compared with germline, one end of the junction differs, possibly owing to a read error. V is TRBV27 and J is TRBJ2-7, with TRBD1 matching over 7 bases. Germline-derived CDR1 and CDR2 are MNHEY and SMNVEV (reference sequence). The CDR3 length is 15 residues. The CDR3 is CVSSLSWGQYGEQYF. The CDR3 DNA reads as TGTGTCAGCAGTTTATCGTGGGGACAGTACGGGGAGCAGTACTTC.

The V and J genes are TRBV6-5 and TRBJ1-1; 9 nucleotides align to TRBD1. The CDR3 runs 20 residues. J was trimmed by 1 base and V by 0 bases; bases with no gene match: 15. Germline lookup yields CDR1 MNHEY and CDR2 SVGAGI. The CDR3 sequence is CASSYSTTGTGILANTEAFF. In DNA, the CDR3 is TGTGCCAGCAGTTACTCGACTACCGGGACAGGGATACTGGCGAACACTGAAGCTTTCTTT.

This chain uses TRBV5-6 with TRBJ2-5; 9 bases are a match to TRBD2. The J segment lost 5 bases and the V segment lost 2 bases, leaving 7 bases of the junction unmatched. Germline assignment: CDR1 SGHDT and CDR2 YYEEEE. This CDR3 is 15 amino acids long. This chain's CDR3 is CASSFLSGGPETQYF. The CDR3 DNA reads as TGTGCCAGCAGCTTTCTAAGCGGGGGGCCGGAGACCCAGTACTTC.

The chain has TRBV15 and TRBJ1-2, with TRBD1 as a possible D gene (5 bases). Trimming took off 0 bases at V and 4 bases at J, with 15 bases between the two ends. Germline V CDR1 and CDR2: LNHNV, YYDKDF (reference sequence). This CDR3 has 16 amino acids. CDR3 sequence reads: CATSRDGVGDFYGYTF. In nucleotides, the CDR3 is TGTGCCACCAGCAGAGATGGGGTAGGGGATTTCTATGGCTACACCTTC. Full variable domain (rest looked up from reference TRBV15 and TRBJ1-2): DAMVIQNPRYQVTQFGKPVTLSCSQTLNHNVMYWYQQKSSQAPKLLFHYYDKDFNNEADTPDNFQSRRPNTSFCFLDIRSPGLGDTAMYLCATSRDGVGDFYGYTFGSGTRLTVV.

The chain carries TRBV4-3 and TRBJ2-1; no clear D. The V gene's germline CDR1 is LGHNA and CDR2 YSLEER. This CDR3 comprises 15 residues. Trimming shortened V by 0 bases and J by 2 bases, and 8 bases separated the two germline ends. The chain's CDR3 is CASSQERDTYNEQFF. In nucleotides, the CDR3 is TGCGCCAGCAGCCAAGAAAGGGATACCTACAATGAGCAGTTCTTC.

The chain has TRBV20-1 and TRBJ2-1; 15 bases are a match to TRBD2. Trimming cost V 0 bases and J 9 bases; bases outside gene matches: 12. The V gene's germline CDR1 is DFQATT and CDR2 SNEGSKA (reference sequence). The CDR3 contains 18 residues. DNA for the CDR3: TGCAGTGCTAGAGATGGCCGAGGACTAGCGGGGGGGACCGTTGAGCAGTTCTTC. Amino acid sequence: CSARDGRGLAGGTVEQFF.

This clonotype has ten or more counts. The chain joins TRBV7-2 to TRBJ2-1; 9 nucleotides line up with TRBD2. V was clipped by 5 bases and J by 6 bases; unmatched bases: 11. This CDR3 comprises 16 residues. Germline V gene sequence: CDR1 SGHTA, CDR2 FQGNSA. The CDR3 DNA follows: TGTGCCAGCAGCCCTAGCGGGCTAGCGGGGAGCAATGAGCAGTTCTTC. Encoded protein: CASSPSGLAGSNEQFF.

This clonotype was picked up many times. The chain links TRBV7-6 to TRBJ1-3; D not resolved. The V gene lost 5 bases and the J gene lost 6 bases, with 17 bases spanning the gap. In germline, CDR1 is SGHVS, CDR2 FNYEAQ. CDR3 length: 15 amino acids. DNA for the CDR3: TGTGCCAGCAGCCCACACCCCGGCAAATTAAACACCATATATTTT. This sequence encodes CASSPHPGKLNTIYF. Complete variable domain (other parts from reference TRBV7-6 and TRBJ1-3): GAGVSQSPRYKVTKRGQDVALRCDPISGHVSLYWYRQALGQGPEFLTYFNYEAQQDKSGLPNDRFSAERPEGSISTLTIQRTEQRDSAMYRCASSPHPGKLNTIYFGEGSWLTVV.

This clonotype was found a few times. The chain recombines TRBV11-2 with TRBJ2-3; 8 bases are shared with TRBD2. Trimming took 7 bases from V and 6 from J; bases not matched to a gene: 9. This CDR3 contains 14 residues. Per the germline V gene, CDR1 is SGHAT and CDR2 is FQNNGV. The CDR3 is CASTPGAGVDTQYF. The CDR3 nucleotides read TGTGCCAGCACCCCGGGAGCGGGGGTGGATACGCAGTATTTT.

The rearrangement links TRBV10-3 to TRBJ2-3; 7 bases match TRBD1. The CDR3 is 17 amino acids. The ends lost 2 bases at V and 2 bases at J; junction bases unmatched: 10. The germline gives CDR1 ENHRY, CDR2 SYGVKD. CDR3 DNA sequence: TGTGCCATCAGTGAGAAGACAGGGAACCCCCTCACAGATACGCAGTATTTT. It encodes CAISEKTGNPLTDTQYF.

This chain uses TRBV25-1 with TRBJ1-2; D gene unclear. The germline gives CDR1 MGHDK, CDR2 SYGVNS. Trimming removed 10 bases at V and 7 bases at J, with 10 bases between. The CDR3 is 10 amino acids. CDR3 DNA: TGTGCCACCTACGGCGGTGGCTACACCTTC. This sequence encodes CATYGGGYTF.

The count of this clonotype is one. The chain is built from TRBV4-3 and TRBJ1-4, with D possibly matching TRBD1 (5 bases). CDR3 length equals 14 residues. Germline CDR1 LGHNA, CDR2 YSLEER. V was trimmed by 3 bases and J by 6 bases, leaving 11 bases between them. CDR3 amino acids: CASSHRGADEKLFF. The CDR3 DNA reads as TGCGCCAGCAGCCATCGGGGCGCGGATGAAAAACTGTTTTTT.

The CDR3: CASSNVRGETEAFF. CDR3 in DNA: TGTGCCAGCAGTAACGTACGGGGAGAAACTGAAGCTTTCTTT. The J gene is TRBJ1-1, the V gene TRBV6-5, with D unresolved. The V end lost 5 bases, the J end lost 5 bases, and 15 bases lay between the germline ends. The CDR3 is made up of 14 amino acids. In germline, CDR1 is MNHEY, CDR2 SVGAGI.

This clonotype turned up a few times. The V call is TRBV19, the J call TRBJ2-7, with TRBD1 as a possible D gene (6 bases). This CDR3 has 13 residues. V was clipped by 5 bases and J by 4 bases, with 12 bases between them. Looked up from germline, CDR1 is LNHDA and CDR2 is SQIVND (reference sequence). The CDR3 protein is CASSDGQSYEQYV. CDR3 bases: TGTGCCAGTAGTGATGGACAGTCGTACGAGCAGTACGTC.